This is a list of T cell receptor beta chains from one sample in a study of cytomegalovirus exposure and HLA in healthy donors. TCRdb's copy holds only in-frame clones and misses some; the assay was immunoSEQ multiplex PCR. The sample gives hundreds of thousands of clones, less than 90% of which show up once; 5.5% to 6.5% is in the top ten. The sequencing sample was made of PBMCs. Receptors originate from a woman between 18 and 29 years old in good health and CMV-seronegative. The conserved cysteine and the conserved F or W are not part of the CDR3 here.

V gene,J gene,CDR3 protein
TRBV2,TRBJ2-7,ARNRGAGASYEQY
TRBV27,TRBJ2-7,ASSLTTGTGGYEQY
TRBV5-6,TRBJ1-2,ASSSGYGPNLYGYT
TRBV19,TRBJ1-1,ASSTPGNTEAF
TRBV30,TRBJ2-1,AWISLKGPWNEQF
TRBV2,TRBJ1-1,ASRGNTEAF
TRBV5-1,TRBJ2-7,ASSLRASGRETYEQY
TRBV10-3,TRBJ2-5,AISESLGTGEN
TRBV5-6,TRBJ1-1,ASSFWGDRADTEAF
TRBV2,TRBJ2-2,ASTGQAGVVPGELF
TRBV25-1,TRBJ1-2,ASSDGRAGGTSLYGYT
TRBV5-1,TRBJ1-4,ASRQGESNEKLF
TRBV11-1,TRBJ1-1,ASSRTGGPTEAF
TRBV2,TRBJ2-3,AISMVPGTDTQY
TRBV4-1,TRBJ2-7,ASSQGPGGSYEQY
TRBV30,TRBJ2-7,AWSSLRRGALYEQY
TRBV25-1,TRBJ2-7,ASSEAGGVFEQY
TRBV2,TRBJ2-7,ASSLDRVGEQY
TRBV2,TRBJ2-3,ASRDDRSDTQY
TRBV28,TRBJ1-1,ASSLGQGRWNTEAF
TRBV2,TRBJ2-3,ASSEDSRGPDTQY
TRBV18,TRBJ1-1,ASSPDRGTEAF
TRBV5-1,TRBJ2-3,ASRASGNTDTQY
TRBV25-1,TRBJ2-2,ASSRYREPNTGELF
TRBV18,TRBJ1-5,ASSPEQGSQPQH
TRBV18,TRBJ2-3,ASSPGVGSDTQY
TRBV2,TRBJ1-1,ASSEEVNTEAF
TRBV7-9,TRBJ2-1,ASSISGTGGSEQF
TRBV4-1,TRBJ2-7,ASSQDRVRGLDEQY
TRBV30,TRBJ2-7,AWSVQFYEQY
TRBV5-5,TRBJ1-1,ASSLYSGRVSTEAF
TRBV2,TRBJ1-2,ASSELGQGKYGYT
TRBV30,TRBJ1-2,AWSVLIAGLHYGYT